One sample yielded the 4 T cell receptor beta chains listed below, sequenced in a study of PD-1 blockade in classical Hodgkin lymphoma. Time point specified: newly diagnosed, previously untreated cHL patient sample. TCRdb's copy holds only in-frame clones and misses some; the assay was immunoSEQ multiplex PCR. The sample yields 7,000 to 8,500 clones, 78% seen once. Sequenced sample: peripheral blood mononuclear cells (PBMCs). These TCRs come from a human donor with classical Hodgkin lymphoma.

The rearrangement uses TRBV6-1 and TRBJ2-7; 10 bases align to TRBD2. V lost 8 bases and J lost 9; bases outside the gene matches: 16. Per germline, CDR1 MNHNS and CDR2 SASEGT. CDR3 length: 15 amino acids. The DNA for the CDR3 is TGTGCCAGCGGGCCCACGCTAGCGGGAGTAGATGGGCAGTACTTC. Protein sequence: CASGPTLAGVDGQYF.

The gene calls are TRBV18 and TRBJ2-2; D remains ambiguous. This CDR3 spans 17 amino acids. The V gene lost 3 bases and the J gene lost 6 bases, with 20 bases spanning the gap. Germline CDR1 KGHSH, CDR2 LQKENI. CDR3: CASSPLYGVVSPGELFF. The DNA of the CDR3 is TGTGCCAGCTCACCCCTTTATGGGGTTGTGAGTCCCGGGGAGCTGTTTTTT. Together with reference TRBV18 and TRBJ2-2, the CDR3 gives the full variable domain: NAGVMQNPRHLVRRRGQEARLRCSPMKGHSHVYWYRQLPEEGLKFMVYLQKENIIDESGMPKERFSAEFPKEGPSILRIQQVVRGDSAAYFCASSPLYGVVSPGELFFGEGSRLTVL.

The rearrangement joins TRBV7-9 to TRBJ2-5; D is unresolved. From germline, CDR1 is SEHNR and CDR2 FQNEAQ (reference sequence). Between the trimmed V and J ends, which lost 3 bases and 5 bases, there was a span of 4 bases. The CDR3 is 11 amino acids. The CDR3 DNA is TGTGCCAGCAGCTTCGGGGAGACCCAGTACTTC. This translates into CASSFGETQYF.

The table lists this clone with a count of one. The CDR3 protein is CASRTDLNYGYTF. CDR3 DNA: TGTGCCAGCAGGACCGACCTCAACTATGGCTACACCTTC. V usage is TRBV19 and J usage is TRBJ1-2; the D is unclear. Trimming removed 9 bases from V and 2 bases from J, with 13 bases in between. The CDR3 runs to 13 residues. Germline CDR1 is LNHDA and CDR2 is SQIVND (reference sequence). The variable domain in full, completed from reference TRBV19 and TRBJ1-2, reads DGGITQSPKYLFRKEGQNVTLSCEQNLNHDAMYWYRQDPGQGLRLIYYSQIVNDFQKGDIAEGYSVSREKKESFPLTVTSAQKNPTAFYLCASRTDLNYGYTFGSGTRLTVV.